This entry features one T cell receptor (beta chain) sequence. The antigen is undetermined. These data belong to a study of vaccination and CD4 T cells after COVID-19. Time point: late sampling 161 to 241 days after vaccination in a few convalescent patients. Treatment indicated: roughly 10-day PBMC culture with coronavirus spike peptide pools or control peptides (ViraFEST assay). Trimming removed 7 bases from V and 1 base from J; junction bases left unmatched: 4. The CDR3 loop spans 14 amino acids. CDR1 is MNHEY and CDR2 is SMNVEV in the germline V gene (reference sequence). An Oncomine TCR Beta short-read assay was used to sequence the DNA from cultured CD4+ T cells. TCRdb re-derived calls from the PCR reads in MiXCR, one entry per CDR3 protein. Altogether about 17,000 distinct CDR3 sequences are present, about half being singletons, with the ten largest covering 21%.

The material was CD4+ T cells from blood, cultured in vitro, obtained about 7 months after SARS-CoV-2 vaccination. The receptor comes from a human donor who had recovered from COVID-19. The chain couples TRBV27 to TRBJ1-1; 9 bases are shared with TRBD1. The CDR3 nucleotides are TGTGCCAGCACCACGGACAGGGGGAACACTGAAGCTTTCTTT. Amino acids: CASTTDRGNTEAFF.